This T cell receptor (beta chain) was sequenced for a study of T cells in Graves' hyperthyroidism and ophthalmopathy. The germline V gene has CDR1 SNHLY and CDR2 FYNNEI. This CDR3 contains 15 residues. V was clipped by 7 bases and J by 2 bases, with 17 bases between them. Regarding this clonotype: What it binds is unknown.

Diagnoses used clinical symptoms, serum thyroxine and TRAb, thyroid ultrasound and orbital computed tomography. General study points: The majority of expanded thyroid clonotypes above 0.001 also appeared in blood. Ophthalmopathy was distinguished from stable hyperthyroidism by 13 V-J signatures.

It was RNA transcripts that yielded the amplified TCR beta CDR3 regions. TCR CDR3 underwent first-round RT-PCR with the HTBI primer set. In TCRdb, the multiplex PCR reads were re-called with MiXCR into one record per CDR3 protein. The sample consists of hundreds of thousands of distinct CDR3 sequences, roughly 15% of them appearing once. The chain links TRBV2 to TRBJ2-5; possibly TRBD2 for D (7 bases). The clonotype was recovered from a young woman with Graves' ophthalmopathy. The sample comprised blood. The CDR3 DNA follows: TGTGCCAGCACTTCCCAAGGGGGGGGGCAAGAGACCCAGTACTTC. This sequence encodes CASTSQGGGQETQYF.